The 2 T cell receptor beta chains listed next were all sequenced from one sample in a study of CD8 T cells in Susac syndrome (dated by TCRdb to between 2018 and 2021). To prepare the library, the immunoSEQ multiplex PCR assay was applied. RNA was extracted with the RNeasy kit and roughly 0.45 to 1 ug was reverse transcribed using random hexamers. TCRdb reanalyzed the raw reads on its own, using fastp at Q25 for trimming and MiXCR for clone calling, and kept in-frame beta chains. When rows share a CDR3 protein, they turn into one entry using the most common DNA and genes. This sample gives about 130,000 distinct CDR3 sequences in total; around 94% of them show up just once. Around 0.2% of the sample lies in the top ten. The sequenced sample was CD8+ T cells from PBMCs. These receptor sequences come from a human donor with Susac syndrome.

The chain couples TRBV6-1 to TRBJ1-6, with D perhaps TRBD1 (5 bases). V was trimmed by 6 bases and J by 7 bases, leaving 22 bases between them. This CDR3 region has 17 residues. Germline assignment: CDR1 MNHNS and CDR2 SASEGT. CDR3 nucleotide sequence: TGTGCCAGCAGCCTCAACGGGGGGTTGGTTAGGAATTCACCCCTCCACTTT. It codes for CASSLNGGLVRNSPLHF.

This clonotype showed up just once. This chain uses TRBV5-1 with TRBJ2-1; D might be TRBD2 (6 bases). There are 14 residues in the CDR3. V was shortened by 5 bases and J by 1 base, with 10 bases between the two germline ends. The germline CDR1 and CDR2 sequences are SGHRS and YFSETQ. In DNA, the CDR3 is TGCGCCAGCAGACCCGGAGGGTCCTACAATGAGCAGTTCTTC. It translates to CASRPGGSYNEQFF.